This T cell receptor (beta chain) came from a study of OX40 agonist ivuxolimab in advanced cancers. Study-wide context: Patients received ivuxolimab, an agonistic anti-OX40 (CD134) antibody. Dose-escalation patients' cancers were hepatocellular carcinoma, melanoma, renal cell or head and neck cancer.

TCRdb's table, derived via immunoSEQ multiplex PCR, lists solely in-frame clones and lacks some. The sample includes about 70,000 clones, about 82% of them seen just once. For this clone: The antigen is undetermined.

Whole-study results and caveats: Partial responders at 0.1-3.0 mg/kg showed near-lowest clonal expansion.

Trimming took 3 bases from V and 1 from J, leaving 11 bases between them. The CDR3 sequence is 15 residues long. Germline V CDR1 and CDR2: SGDLS, YYNGEE. The source of this sequence is an adult with an advanced solid tumor such as melanoma, head and neck, liver or kidney cancer. The V call is TRBV9, the J call TRBJ2-4, with D maybe TRBD2 (6 bases). Specimen: CD4+ or CD8+ T cells sorted from blood, collected in a trial of the OX40 agonist ivuxolimab. DNA for the CDR3: TGTGCCAGCAGCGCCGGGACTCAGGCCAAAAACATTCAGTACTTC. This encodes CASSAGTQAKNIQYF. Using reference TRBV9 and TRBJ2-4 for the parts outside the CDR3, the full variable domain is DSGVTQTPKHLITATGQRVTLRCSPRSGDLSVYWYQQSLDQGLQFLIQYYNGEERAKGNILERFSAQQFPDLHSELNLSSLELGDSALYFCASSAGTQAKNIQYFGAGTRLSVL.